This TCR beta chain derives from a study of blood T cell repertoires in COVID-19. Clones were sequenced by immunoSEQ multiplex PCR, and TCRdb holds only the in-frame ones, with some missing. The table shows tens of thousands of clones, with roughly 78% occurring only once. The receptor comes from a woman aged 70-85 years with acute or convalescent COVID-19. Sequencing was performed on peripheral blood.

CDR3 bases: TGCGCCAGCAGCCTGTCACCCATGGACAGGGGGCAGTACGAGCAGTACTTC. The encoded protein is CASSLSPMDRGQYEQYF. The chain joins TRBV4-3 to TRBJ2-7, with 11 bases fitting TRBD1. The CDR3 extends over 17 amino acids. In germline, CDR1 is LGHNA, CDR2 YSLEER. Unmatched junction bases numbered 12, after V lost 4 bases and J lost 4 bases.